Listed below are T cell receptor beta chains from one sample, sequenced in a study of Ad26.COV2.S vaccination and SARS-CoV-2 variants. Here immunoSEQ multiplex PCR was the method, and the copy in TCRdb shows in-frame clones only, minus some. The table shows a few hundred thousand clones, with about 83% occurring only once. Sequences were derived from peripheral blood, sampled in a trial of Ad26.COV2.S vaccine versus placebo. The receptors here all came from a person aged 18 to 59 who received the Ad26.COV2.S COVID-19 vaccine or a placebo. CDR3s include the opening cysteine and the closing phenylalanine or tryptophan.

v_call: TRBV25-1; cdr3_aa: CASYSRGQGTYGYTF
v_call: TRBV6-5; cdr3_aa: CASTWDPGRNQPQHF
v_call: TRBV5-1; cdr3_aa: CASNRDMNTEAFF
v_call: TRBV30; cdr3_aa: CAWSPLRLADTQYF
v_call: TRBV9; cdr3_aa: CASSVEFSGANVLTF
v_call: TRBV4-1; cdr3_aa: CASSQGTSNTGELFF
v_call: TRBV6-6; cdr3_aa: CASRGIGEAFF
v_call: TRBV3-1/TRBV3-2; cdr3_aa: CASSRTHGTDTGELFF
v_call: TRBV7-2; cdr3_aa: CASSLGAGGQEDTQYF
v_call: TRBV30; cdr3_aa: CAWRAGLSFYNEQFF
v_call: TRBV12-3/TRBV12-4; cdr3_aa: CASSLAAHNEQFF
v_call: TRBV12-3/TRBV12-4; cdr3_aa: CASSLSGQPQHF
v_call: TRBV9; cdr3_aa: CASSIDGTLKTEAFF